This section outlines one T cell receptor (beta chain) sequence together with its context. Antigen: not known. The treatment: oral pan-JAK inhibitor, 5-10 mg twice daily. This record comes from a study of CD8+ T cells in alopecia areata. Following extraction, RNA underwent reverse transcription to cDNA, which served as the sequencing template. Profiled with immunoSEQ multiplex PCR; TCRdb holds only in-frame clones, not every one. The sample holds 100,000 to 150,000 clones, around 63% seen once. Study-wide findings and caveats: Tofacitinib delivered significant drops in scalp clonality and in expanded CD8+ clones among the top 100. Persistence in scalp and blood during tofacitinib was observed for many expanded lesional clones.

The input for sequencing was CD4+ T cells sorted from blood, taken at week 4, from a patient treated with tofacitinib. The sequence was obtained from a human donor with alopecia areata.

The CDR3 DNA reads as TGCGCCAGCAGCACTGGTGAGACGGCCGGGGGCGAGACCCAGTACTTC. Encoded protein: CASSTGETAGGETQYF. The V and J genes are TRBV5-1 and TRBJ2-5, with D perhaps assigned TRBD1 or TRBD2 (6 bases each). Germline V gene lookup returns CDR1 SGHRS and CDR2 YFSETQ. V dropped 4 bases and J dropped 5 bases, with 21 bases sitting between them. The CDR3 covers 16 residues. The whole variable domain, remainder taken from reference TRBV5-1 and TRBJ2-5, is KAGVTQTPRYLIKTRGQQVTLSCSPISGHRSVSWYQQTPGQGLQFLFEYFSETQRNKGNFPGRFSGRQFSNSRSEMNVSTLELGDSALYLCASSTGETAGGETQYFGPGTRLLVL.